The 4 T cell receptor beta chains in this list originate from one sample, sequenced in a study of blood T cell repertoires in COVID-19. TCRdb's table, derived via immunoSEQ multiplex PCR, lists solely in-frame clones and lacks some. Among about 150,000 clones listed, about 80% were seen once. The sample comprised PBMCs or T cells enriched from blood (not recorded which). The receptors derive from a woman aged 65 to 85 in a cohort exposed to, infected with or recovered from COVID-19 (not recorded which).

The chain employs TRBV28 and TRBJ2-1, with a possible D match to TRBD1 (6 bases). The CDR3 extends over 12 amino acids. Trimming pared 6 bases from V and 7 bases from J, leaving 10 bases between. CDR1 and CDR2 from the germline V gene are MDHEN and SYDVKM. CDR3 region: CASSPGANEQFF. The DNA of the CDR3 is TGTGCCAGCAGCCCAGGGGCTAATGAGCAGTTCTTC.

The rearrangement joins TRBV28 to TRBJ1-2; the match to TRBD1 covers 10 bases. The germline V gene has CDR1 MDHEN and CDR2 SYDVKM. This CDR3 has 14 residues. Germline trimming cut 9 bases from V and 6 bases from J; bases unmatched to any gene: 10. The DNA for the CDR3 is TGTGCCAGTCGGGACAGGGGAACTCTTCATGGCTACACCTTC. Amino acid sequence: CASRDRGTLHGYTF.

The chain is built from TRBV27 and TRBJ2-7, with unresolved D. The germline CDR1 and CDR2 sequences are MNHEY and SMNVEV (reference sequence). The CDR3 loop spans 14 amino acids. Trimming stripped 5 bases from V and 2 bases from J, with 13 bases between. Here the CDR3 reads CASSQKRHTYEQYF. As DNA, the CDR3 is TGTGCCAGCAGTCAAAAGCGCCACACCTACGAGCAGTACTTC.

The V gene is TRBV6-5, the J gene TRBJ2-7; 9 nucleotides agree with TRBD1. V was clipped by 2 bases and J by 5 bases; unmatched bases: 7. There are 15 residues in the CDR3. Germline lookup yields CDR1 MNHEY and CDR2 SVGAGI. The CDR3 protein is CASSYGRQGGDEQYF. CDR3 coding DNA: TGTGCCAGCAGTTACGGTAGACAGGGGGGCGACGAGCAGTACTTC.